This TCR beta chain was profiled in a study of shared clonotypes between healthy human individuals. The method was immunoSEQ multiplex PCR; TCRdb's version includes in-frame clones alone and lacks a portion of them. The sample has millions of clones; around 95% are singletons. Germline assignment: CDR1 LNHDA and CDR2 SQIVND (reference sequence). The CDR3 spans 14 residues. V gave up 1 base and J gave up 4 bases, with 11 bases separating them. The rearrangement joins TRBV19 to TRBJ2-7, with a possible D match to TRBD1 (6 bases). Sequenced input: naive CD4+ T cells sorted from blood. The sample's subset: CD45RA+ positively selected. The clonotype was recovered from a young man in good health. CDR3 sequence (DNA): TGTGCCAGTAGTATAGCCGGGACACAATACGAGCAGTACTTC. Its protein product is CASSIAGTQYEQYF.